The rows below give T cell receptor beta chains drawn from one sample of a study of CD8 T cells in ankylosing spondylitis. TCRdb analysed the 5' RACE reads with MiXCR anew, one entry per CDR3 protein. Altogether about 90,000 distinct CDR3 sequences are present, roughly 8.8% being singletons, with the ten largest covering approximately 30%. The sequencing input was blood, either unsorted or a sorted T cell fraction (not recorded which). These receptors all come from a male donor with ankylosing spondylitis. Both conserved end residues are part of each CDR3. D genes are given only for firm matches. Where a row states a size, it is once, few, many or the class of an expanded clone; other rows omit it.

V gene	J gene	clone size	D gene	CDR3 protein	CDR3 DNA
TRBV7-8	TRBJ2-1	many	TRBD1	CASSPGQNNEQFF	TGTGCCAGCAGCCCGGGACAGAACAATGAGCAGTTCTTC
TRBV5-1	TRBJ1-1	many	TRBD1	CASSGGGDLEAFF	TGCGCCAGCAGTGGAGGGGGCGATCTTGAAGCTTTCTTT
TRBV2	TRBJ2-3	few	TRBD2	CASRAGTSGSRDTQYF	TGTGCCAGCAGAGCCGGGACTAGCGGGAGTCGTGATACGCAGTATTTT
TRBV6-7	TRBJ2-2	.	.	CASSSPFWTLIYAGELFF	TGTGCCAGCAGTTCTCCTTTTTGGACTCTCATCTACGCCGGGGAGCTGTTTTTT
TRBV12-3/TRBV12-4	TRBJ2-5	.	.	CASSLVRETQYF	TGTGCCAGCAGTTTGGTGAGGGAGACCCAGTACTTC
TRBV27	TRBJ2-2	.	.	CASSLWLATNTGELFF	TGTGCCAGCAGTTTATGGCTAGCCACGAACACCGGGGAGCTGTTTTTT
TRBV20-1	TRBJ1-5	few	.	CSAQGPALDQPQHF	TGCAGTGCCCAAGGGCCGGCATTGGATCAGCCCCAGCATTTT
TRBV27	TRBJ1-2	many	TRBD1	CASSQDRANYGYTF	TGTGCCAGCAGCCAGGACAGGGCTAACTATGGCTACACCTTC
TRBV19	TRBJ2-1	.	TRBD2	CASRAGGPNEQFF	TGTGCCAGCCGAGCGGGAGGGCCCAATGAGCAGTTCTTC
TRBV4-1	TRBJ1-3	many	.	CASSQGDSGNTIYF	TGCGCCAGCAGCCAGGGGGACTCTGGAAACACCATATATTTT
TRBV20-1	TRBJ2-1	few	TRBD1	CSARDEEQGDDNEQFF	TGCAGTGCTAGAGATGAAGAACAGGGGGACGACAATGAGCAGTTCTTC
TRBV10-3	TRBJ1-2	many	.	CAISSDIPNYGYTF	TGTGCCATCAGTTCGGACATACCTAACTATGGCTACACCTTC
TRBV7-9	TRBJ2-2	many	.	CASSPFTVGPELFF	TGTGCCAGCAGCCCCTTCACGGTGGGGCCGGAGCTGTTTTTT
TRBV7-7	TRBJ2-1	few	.	CASSTAPVNEQFF	TGTGCCAGCAGCACCGCCCCCGTAAATGAGCAGTTCTTC
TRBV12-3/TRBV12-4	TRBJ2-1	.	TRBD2	CASSLTGRNEQFF	TGTGCCAGCAGTTTAACCGGGAGGAATGAGCAGTTCTTC
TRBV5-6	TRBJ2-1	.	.	CASSPPSSYNEQFF	TGTGCCAGCAGCCCGCCCTCTTCCTACAATGAGCAGTTCTTC
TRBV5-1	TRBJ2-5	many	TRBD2	CASSLVAGVMETQYF	TGCGCCAGCAGCTTGGTTGCGGGAGTAATGGAGACCCAGTACTTC
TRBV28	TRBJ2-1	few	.	CASSFGQGGRDEQFF	TGTGCCAGCAGTTTTGGCCAGGGGGGTAGGGATGAGCAGTTCTTC
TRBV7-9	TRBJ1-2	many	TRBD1	CASSLPGQGINYGYTF	TGTGCCAGCAGCTTGCCGGGACAGGGGATCAACTATGGCTACACCTTC
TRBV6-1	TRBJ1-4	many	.	CASSTIRGTNEKLFF	TGTGCCAGCAGTACCATCAGGGGTACGAATGAAAAACTGTTTTTT
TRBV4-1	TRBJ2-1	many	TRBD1	CASSHPRDRGRYGYNEQFF	TGCGCCAGCAGCCATCCCCGGGACAGGGGTAGGTACGGCTACAATGAGCAGTTCTTC
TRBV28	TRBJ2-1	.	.	CASSPRGGGLIGEQFF	TGTGCCAGCAGCCCCCGAGGAGGGGGGCTGATCGGTGAGCAGTTCTTC
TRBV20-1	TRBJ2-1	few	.	CSARDLVRAVSYNEQFF	TGCAGTGCTAGAGATCTAGTAAGAGCGGTCTCCTACAATGAGCAGTTCTTC